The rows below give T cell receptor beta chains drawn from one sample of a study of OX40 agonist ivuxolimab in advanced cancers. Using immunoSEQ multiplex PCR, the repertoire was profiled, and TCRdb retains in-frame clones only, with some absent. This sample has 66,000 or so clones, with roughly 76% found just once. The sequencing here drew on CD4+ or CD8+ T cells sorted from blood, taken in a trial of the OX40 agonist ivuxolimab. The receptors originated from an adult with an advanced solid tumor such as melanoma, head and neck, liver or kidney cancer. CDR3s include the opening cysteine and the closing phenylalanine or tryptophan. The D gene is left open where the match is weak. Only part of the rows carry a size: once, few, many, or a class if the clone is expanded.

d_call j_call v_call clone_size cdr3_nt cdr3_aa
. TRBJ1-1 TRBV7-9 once TGTGCCAGCAGAGAAAACACTGAAGCTTTCTTT CASRENTEAFF
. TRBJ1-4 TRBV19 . TGTGCCAGTAGTACATTATTTGCAACTAATGAAAAACTGTTTTTT CASSTLFATNEKLFF
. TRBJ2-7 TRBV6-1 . TGTGCCAGCAGTGAGTCCTACGAGCAGTACTTC CASSESYEQYF
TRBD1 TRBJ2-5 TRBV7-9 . TGTGCCAGCAGCAACGCCGGGACAGGGGCGTTGGGGACCCAGTACTTC CASSNAGTGALGTQYF
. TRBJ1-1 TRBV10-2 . TGCGCCAGCAGTAGTAGGGGAAGCGACACTGAAGCTTTCTTT CASSSRGSDTEAFF
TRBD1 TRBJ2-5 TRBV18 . TGTGCCAGCACAGACAGGGGCAAAGAGACCCAGTACTTC CASTDRGKETQYF
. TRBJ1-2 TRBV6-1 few TGTGCCAGCAGTGAATTTGGTGGCTACACCTTC CASSEFGGYTF
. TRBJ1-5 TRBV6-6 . TGTGCCAGCAGTTGGTTGGGCCAAGGGCATCAGCCCCAGCATTTT CASSWLGQGHQPQHF
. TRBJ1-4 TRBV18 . TGTGCCAGCTCACCACAGGGGAATGAAAAACTGTTTTTT CASSPQGNEKLFF
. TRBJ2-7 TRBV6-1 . TGTGCCAGCAGTGTCGGGTCCTACGAGCAGTACTTC CASSVGSYEQYF
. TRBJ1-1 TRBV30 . TGTGCCTGGAGTGTACGTGGGGGGCAGAGTGAAGCTTTCTTT CAWSVRGGQSEAFF
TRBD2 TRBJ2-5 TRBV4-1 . TGCGCCAGCAGTCAGAGACTAGCGGGGGGACCGGACCAAGAGACCCAGTACTTC CASSQRLAGGPDQETQYF
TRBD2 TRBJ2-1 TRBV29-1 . TGCAGCGTTGAAGAACCCCTGACTAGCGCCTACAATGAGCAGTTCTTC CSVEEPLTSAYNEQFF
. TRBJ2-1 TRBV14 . TGTGCCAGCAGCCAAGCACTCATCGAGAACCCGCAGTTCTTC CASSQALIENPQFF
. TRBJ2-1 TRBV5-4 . TGTGCCAGCAGCTTGGTTGGGTACCTACAGGGACCTGACAATGAGCAGTTCTTC CASSLVGYLQGPDNEQFF
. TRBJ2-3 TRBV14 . TGTGCCAGCAGCCCAGGGGCTACGCAGTATTTT CASSPGATQYF
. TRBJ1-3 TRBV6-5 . TGTGCCAGCAAAAGTGTGTCTGGAAACACCATATATTTT CASKSVSGNTIYF
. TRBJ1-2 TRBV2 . TGTGCCAGCAGCCCAGGGGTGGATCGCTACACCTTC CASSPGVDRYTF
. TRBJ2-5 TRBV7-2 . TGTGCCAGCAGTTCCGTGGAGACCCAGTACTTC CASSSVETQYF
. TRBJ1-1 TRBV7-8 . TGTGCCAGCAGCTTAGCGCCAGGGAATCCTGAAGCTTTCTTT CASSLAPGNPEAFF
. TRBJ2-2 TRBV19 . TGTGCCAGTAGTATAGGACAGCCAACCGGGGAGCTGTTTTTT CASSIGQPTGELFF
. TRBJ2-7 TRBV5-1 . TGCGCCAGCAGCTTGAAACCGACTGGCTTGGACTCCTACGAGCAGTACTTC CASSLKPTGLDSYEQYF
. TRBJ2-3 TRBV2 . TGTGCCAGCAGTCAGAGGGGGGCGTTGGGCACAGATACGCAGTATTTT CASSQRGALGTDTQYF
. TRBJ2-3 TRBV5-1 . TGCGCCAGCAGCTTGGGAAGAACCACAGATACGCAGTATTTT CASSLGRTTDTQYF
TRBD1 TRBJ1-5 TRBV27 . TGTGCCAGCAGGGTGACAGGGTCTTCTCAGCCCCAGCATTTT CASRVTGSSQPQHF
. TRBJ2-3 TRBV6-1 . TGTGCCAGCAGTGAGACGCTAGCGAGCACAGATACGCAGTATTTT CASSETLASTDTQYF
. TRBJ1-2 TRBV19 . TGTGCCAGTAGTATAGGCGGGGCAGGGACTGGCTACACCTTC CASSIGGAGTGYTF
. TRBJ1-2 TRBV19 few TGTGCCAGTAGTACCCTGGTAGGCGGATCCCAGGATACCTTC CASSTLVGGSQDTF
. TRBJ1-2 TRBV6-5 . TGTGCCAGCAGTTTTCAGGGGAACTATGGCTACACCTTC CASSFQGNYGYTF
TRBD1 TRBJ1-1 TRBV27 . TGTGCCAGCAGTTTATCGACAGGGGTCACTGAAGCTTTCTTT CASSLSTGVTEAFF
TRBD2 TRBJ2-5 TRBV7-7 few TGTGCTAGCAGCTCTCAGTCGGGGGGCCAAGAGACCCAGTACTTC CASSSQSGGQETQYF
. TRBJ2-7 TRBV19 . TGTGCCAGTAGTATGGGCTACGAGCAGTACTTC CASSMGYEQYF
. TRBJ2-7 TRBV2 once TGTGCCAGCAGTGAAGGCATAGGGAGCTACGAGCAGTACTTC CASSEGIGSYEQYF
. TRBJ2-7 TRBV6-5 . TGTGCCAGCAGTTACTCTTGGGATCCTAGCGAGCAGTACTTC CASSYSWDPSEQYF
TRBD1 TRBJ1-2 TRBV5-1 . TGCGCCAGCAGCTTGCGGGAACAGGGGGGTAACTATGGCTACACCTTC CASSLREQGGNYGYTF
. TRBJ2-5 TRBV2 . TGTGCCAGCAGCGAAGTTGTGGAGACCCAGTACTTC CASSEVVETQYF
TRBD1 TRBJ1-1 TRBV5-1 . TGCGCCAGCAGCCGCACAGGGGAGAGGCTCACTGAAGCTTTCTTT CASSRTGERLTEAFF
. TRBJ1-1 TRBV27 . TGTGCCAGCAGTTTATCGACGGGGGTCACTGAAGCTTTCTTT CASSLSTGVTEAFF
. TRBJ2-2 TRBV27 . TGTGCCAGCAGACGGCCGGGACCAAACACCGGGGAGCTGTTTTTT CASRRPGPNTGELFF
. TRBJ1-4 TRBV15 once TGTGCCACCAGCAGAGAGGGGACGGGGGGCGCAGAGGTTGAAAAACTGTTTTTT CATSREGTGGAEVEKLFF
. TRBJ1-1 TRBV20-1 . TGCAGTGCTAGCGGGGGGACTGAAGCTTTCTTT CSASGGTEAFF
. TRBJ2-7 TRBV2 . TGTGCCAGCAACGGGGAAACCTACGAGCAGTACTTC CASNGETYEQYF
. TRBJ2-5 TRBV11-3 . TGTGCCAGCAGCCGAGGGACGGACCAAGAGACCCAGTACTTC CASSRGTDQETQYF
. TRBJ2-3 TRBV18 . TGTGCCAGCTCACCACCAGCGAGCACAGATACGCAGTATTTT CASSPPASTDTQYF
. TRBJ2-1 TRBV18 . TGTGCCAGCTCCCCTGGGGGAGGTGATGAGCAGTTCTTC CASSPGGGDEQFF
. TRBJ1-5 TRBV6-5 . TGTGCCAGCGCGGGGGGAAATCAGCCCCAGCATTTT CASAGGNQPQHF
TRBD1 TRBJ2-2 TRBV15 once TGTGCCACCAGCAGAGGGTACAGGGGTGGGACCGGGGAGCTGTTTTTT CATSRGYRGGTGELFF
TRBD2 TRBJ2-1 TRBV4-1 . TGCGCCAGCAGCCACGGGGGACTAGCGGATTTTCCTCCCCCAGGTGGCGGTGAGCAGTTCTTC CASSHGGLADFPPPGGGEQFF
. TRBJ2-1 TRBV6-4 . TGTGCCAACCCGACAGGTACTTCCCCCTACAATGAGCAGTTCTTC CANPTGTSPYNEQFF
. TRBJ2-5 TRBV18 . TGTGCCAGCTCACCCTATGGAGAGACCCAGTACTTC CASSPYGETQYF